A single sample gave rise to the 18 T cell receptor beta chains below, sequenced in a study of shared clonotypes between healthy human individuals. Generated by immunoSEQ multiplex PCR, the TCRdb table keeps only in-frame clones and is missing some. The table records roughly 2.5 million clones, roughly nine tenths of them present only once. The specimen was naive CD4+ T cells sorted from blood. Subset denoted: CD45RA+ positively selected. Receptor source: a young man in good health.

This chain joins TRBV7-8 and TRBJ1-2; 9 bases match TRBD1. Germline trimming cut 5 bases from V and 3 bases from J; bases unmatched to any gene: 10. Germline V gene sequence: CDR1 SGHVS, CDR2 FQNEAQ. The CDR3 consists of 16 residues. As DNA, the CDR3 is TGTGCCAGCAGCCCTAGAGGTACAGGGGGCTACTATGGCTACACCTTC. Amino acids: CASSPRGTGGYYGYTF.

The chain employs TRBV6-1 and TRBJ2-2, with a possible D match to TRBD1 (6 bases). Trimming stripped 4 bases from V and 5 bases from J, with 11 bases between. CDR1 is MNHNS, CDR2 SASEGT, per germline. There are 14 residues in the CDR3. The CDR3 sequence: CASSGPGETGELFF. In nucleotides, the CDR3 is TGTGCCAGCAGTGGACCAGGGGAGACCGGGGAGCTGTTTTTT.

The genes are TRBV29-1 and TRBJ2-5, with D perhaps TRBD1 or TRBD2 (5 bases each). The CDR3 sequence is 13 residues long. CDR1 is SQVTM and CDR2 is ANQGSEA in the germline V gene. V lost 3 bases to trimming and J lost 5 bases, with 13 bases between them. CDR3 sequence (DNA): TGCAGCGTTGAGAGGGACCCGGGTGAGACCCAGTACTTC. This sequence encodes CSVERDPGETQYF.

This clone was seen once. The chain is built from TRBV5-1 and TRBJ1-2; 8 bases align to TRBD1. In germline, CDR1 is SGHRS, CDR2 YFSETQ. The CDR3 loop spans 13 amino acids. V lost 4 bases to trimming and J lost 8 bases; unmatched junction nucleotides: 7. The CDR3 here is CASSIGQGGGYTF. For the CDR3, the DNA is TGCGCCAGCAGCATAGGACAGGGTGGGGGCTACACCTTC.

This clone is a singleton in its sample. The rearrangement uses TRBV2 and TRBJ1-2; 7 nucleotides match TRBD1. In germline, CDR1 is SNHLY, CDR2 FYNNEI. Losses at the gene ends were 4 bases for V and 4 bases for J; bases not matched to a gene: 9. CDR3 size: 15 residues. CDR3 DNA sequence: TGTGCCAGCAGTGTATCCGGGACAGCTAGCTATGGCTACACCTTC. The encoded protein is CASSVSGTASYGYTF.

This chain uses TRBV7-6 with TRBJ2-7, with 14 bases lining up with TRBD2. J was trimmed by 7 bases and V by 5 bases; bases with no gene match: 7. This CDR3 contains 15 residues. Per germline, CDR1 SGHVS and CDR2 FNYEAQ. The DNA of the CDR3 is TGTGCCAGCAGCCCCGCGACTAGCGGGGGGGATGAGCAGTACTTC. The encoded protein is CASSPATSGGDEQYF.

Details on this clone: This same CDR3 is encoded by further DNA sequences in the sample. The chain has TRBV10-3 and TRBJ2-5; a possible D gene is TRBD2 (5 bases). There are 14 residues in the CDR3. Looked up from germline, CDR1 is ENHRY and CDR2 is SYGVKD. V lost 3 bases, J lost 1 base, and 9 bases lay in between. The CDR3 coding sequence is TGTGCCATCAGTGAATCAGGAGGCCAAGAGACCCAGTACTTC. It specifies CAISESGGQETQYF.

With respect to this clone: Distinct nucleotide sequences in the sample also encode this CDR3. This chain joins TRBV5-1 and TRBJ1-2; D may be TRBD1 (5 bases). This CDR3 is 14 amino acids long. Germline CDR1 and CDR2: SGHRS and YFSETQ. V was trimmed by 0 bases and J by 4 bases, leaving 10 bases between them. The CDR3 here is CASSLGRGAYGYTF. In DNA, the CDR3 is TGCGCCAGCAGCTTGGGTAGAGGGGCCTATGGCTACACCTTC.

V usage is TRBV4-1 and J usage is TRBJ2-7; 7 bases align to TRBD1. Germline lookup yields CDR1 MGHRA and CDR2 YSYEKL. Unmatched junction bases numbered 13, after V lost 2 bases and J lost 12 bases. The CDR3 consists of 14 residues. The CDR3 sequence: CASSQSPDRDNPYF. The CDR3 bases are TGCGCCAGCAGCCAATCTCCCGACAGGGATAACCCGTACTTC.

The chain joins TRBV7-2 to TRBJ2-6, with D hard to call. This CDR3 contains 15 residues. Germline CDR1 reads SGHTA; CDR2 reads FQGNSA. Deletions cut 4 bases from V and 0 bases from J, with 7 bases between. Here the CDR3 reads CASSSGFSGANVLTF. CDR3 bases: TGTGCCAGCAGCTCCGGATTCTCTGGGGCCAACGTCCTGACTTTC.

This chain connects TRBV28 to TRBJ1-2; D is possibly TRBD1 (5 bases). CDR3 length: 16 residues. The V and J ends lost 6 bases and 3 bases respectively, with 20 bases between them. CDR1 is MDHEN and CDR2 is SYDVKM in the germline V gene. The DNA of the CDR3 is TGTGCCAGCAGCATTGGTGGTGGGGGAAGGGACTATGGCTACACCTTC. Its protein is CASSIGGGGRDYGYTF.

The V and J genes are TRBV11-3 and TRBJ2-1, with a weak D call TRBD2 (5 bases). The CDR3 length is 16 residues. The V end was cut by 0 bases, the J end by 6 bases, with 15 bases between. Germline V gene data show CDR1 as SGHNT and CDR2 as YENEEA. This chain's CDR3 is CASSLDGAGMSNEQFF. The CDR3 nucleotides are TGTGCCAGCAGCTTAGATGGCGCGGGTATGTCCAATGAGCAGTTCTTC. Full variable domain (missing parts from reference TRBV11-3 and TRBJ2-1): EAGVVQSPRYKIIEKKQPVAFWCNPISGHNTLYWYLQNLGQGPELLIRYENEEAVDDSQLPKDRFSAERLKGVDSTLKIQPAELGDSAVYLCASSLDGAGMSNEQFFGPGTRLTVL.

V gene TRBV27 combines with J gene TRBJ2-7; D is uncertain. Trimming pared 0 bases from V and 3 bases from J, leaving 6 bases between. CDR3 length equals 13 residues. Germline V gives CDR1 MNHEY, CDR2 SMNVEV (reference sequence). The CDR3 protein is CASSLSEDYEQYF. CDR3 bases: TGTGCCAGCAGTTTATCTGAAGACTACGAGCAGTACTTC.

The rearrangement links TRBV9 to TRBJ1-2; perhaps TRBD1 as D (6 bases). Germline assignment: CDR1 SGDLS and CDR2 YYNGEE. V lost 3 bases and J lost 2, with 14 bases in between. The CDR3 is 15 amino acids. In nucleotides, the CDR3 is TGTGCCAGCAGCGCGATACAGGGTTTCAACTATGGCTACACCTTC. Its translation: CASSAIQGFNYGYTF.

The V and J genes are TRBV9 and TRBJ2-5; 7 bases are a match to TRBD2. Germline CDR1 SGDLS, CDR2 YYNGEE. The CDR3 has 15 amino acids. V was pared by 4 bases and J by 5 bases, with 11 bases of the junction left unmatched. The CDR3 region is CASSLGAGEWETQYF. DNA of the CDR3: TGTGCCAGCAGCCTCGGGGCGGGAGAATGGGAGACCCAGTACTTC.

The J gene is TRBJ2-7, the V gene TRBV30, with a weak D call TRBD1 (6 bases). In germline, CDR1 is GTSNPN, CDR2 SVGIG (reference sequence). V dropped 2 bases and J dropped 2 bases, with 7 bases sitting between them. The CDR3 is 12 amino acids. CDR3 in DNA: TGTGCCTGGAGTCAGGGGCCCTACGAGCAGTACTTC. Protein sequence: CAWSQGPYEQYF. The full variable domain, its missing parts supplied by reference TRBV30 and TRBJ2-7, is SQTIHQWPATLVQPVGSPLSLECTVEGTSNPNLYWYRQAAGRGLQLLFYSVGIGQISSEVPQNLSASRPQDRQFILSSKKLLLSDSGFYLCAWSQGPYEQYFGPGTRLTVT.

V usage is TRBV7-8 and J usage is TRBJ1-5; no reliable D call. V dropped 4 bases and J dropped 4 bases, with 14 bases sitting between them. Germline V gene lookup returns CDR1 SGHVS and CDR2 FQNEAQ. The CDR3 is 15 amino acids. CDR3 sequence: CASSSHGDGNQPQHF. In DNA, the CDR3 is TGTGCCAGCAGCTCCCACGGAGACGGGAATCAGCCCCAGCATTTT.

As regards this clone: Additional DNA sequences in this sample encode the identical CDR3. The chain uses TRBV19 and TRBJ2-7, with TRBD1 as a possible D gene (5 bases). This CDR3 has 14 amino acids. Germline CDR1 LNHDA, CDR2 SQIVND (reference sequence). The V end was cut by 3 bases, the J end by 3 bases, with 12 bases between. The CDR3 DNA reads as TGTGCCAGTAGTATCCAGGGCTCCTACTACGAGCAGTACTTC. Translated: CASSIQGSYYEQYF.